This entry lists 20 T cell receptor beta chains sequenced from one sample in a study of control samples from healthy donors and cancer patients (dated by TCRdb to the early 2020s). Preparation of the library involved the immunoSEQ multiplex PCR assay. This immuneACCESS table, as held by TCRdb, lists in-frame sequences with V and J called but not all clones. Of the missing ones, under half trace to an unresolved V gene in checked studies; the others have no known cause. The table for this sample lists some 140,000 clones; around nine tenths of them were counted only once. Of the sample, about 11% falls within the top ten clones. Sequenced input: blood. All receptors come from a man aged 25 to 45 in good health.

The table lists this clone with a few counts. CDR3: CASSTPASGVFF. CDR3 nucleotides: TGTGCCAGCAGTACCCCTGCGTCAGGGGTGTTTTTT. The chain uses TRBV25-1 and TRBJ1-4, with D tentatively TRBD1 (6 bases). Per the germline V gene, CDR1 is MGHDK and CDR2 is SYGVNS. The CDR3 spans 12 residues. V was clipped by 5 bases and J by 15 bases, with 16 bases between them.

The gene calls are TRBV2 and TRBJ1-6; the D gene is possibly TRBD1 (5 bases). CDR3 length equals 13 residues. V lost 7 bases and J 10 bases, leaving 14 bases between the germline ends. CDR1 and CDR2 (germline): SNHLY, FYNNEI. The CDR3 spells CASTGGLGSPLHF. The CDR3 nucleotides are TGTGCCAGCACGGGGGGTTTAGGATCACCCCTCCACTTT.

The CDR3: CASSLIGEQFF. The CDR3 DNA reads TGTGCCAGCAGTTTAATAGGGGAGCAGTTCTTC. The gene calls are TRBV28 and TRBJ2-1; D not resolved. The ends were cut back, 2 bases at V and 10 bases at J, with 6 bases in the middle. Germline-derived CDR1 and CDR2 are MDHEN and SYDVKM. The CDR3 totals 11 residues. The full variable domain, with the rest looked up from reference TRBV28 and TRBJ2-1, is DVKVTQSSRYLVKRTGEKVFLECVQDMDHENMFWYRQDPGLGLRLIYFSYDVKMKEKGDIPEGYSVSREKKERFSLILESASTNQTSMYLCASSLIGEQFFGPGTRLTVL.

The rearrangement links TRBV4-3 to TRBJ1-5; 8 nucleotides agree with TRBD1. Germline-derived CDR1 and CDR2 are LGHNA and YSLEER. V gave up 4 bases and J gave up 0 bases; unmatched junction bases: 8. This CDR3 has 17 residues. The CDR3 DNA reads TGCGCCAGCAGCCTAGGACAGGGCCAATATAGCAATCAGCCCCAGCATTTT. Encoded protein: CASSLGQGQYSNQPQHF.

Concerning this clone: Other DNA sequences in the same sample also yield this CDR3. The chain carries TRBV19 and TRBJ1-1; D not certain. The CDR3 length is 12 residues. V was pared by 1 base and J by 2 bases, with 2 bases between. Germline CDR1 reads LNHDA; CDR2 reads SQIVND (reference sequence). Here the CDR3 reads CASSIGNTEAFF. CDR3 coding DNA: TGTGCCAGTAGTATAGGTAACACTGAAGCTTTCTTT.

The chain carries TRBV5-1 and TRBJ1-1; D call uncertain. The CDR3 runs 16 residues. Per germline, CDR1 SGHRS and CDR2 YFSETQ. Trimming removed 7 bases at V and 2 bases at J, with 21 bases between. This CDR3 is CASRREGMLRNTEAFF. The CDR3 DNA sequence: TGCGCCAGCCGACGGGAGGGTATGTTGCGTAACACTGAAGCTTTCTTT.

The chain links TRBV6-5 to TRBJ2-3; D possibly uses TRBD1 or TRBD2 (5 bases each). CDR1 is MNHEY, CDR2 SVGAGI, per germline. The CDR3 totals 16 residues. V lost 0 bases, J lost 4 bases, and 14 bases lay in between. The CDR3 nucleotides are TGTGCCAGCAGTTACTCGATGGTACGAGGGGCAGATACGCAGTATTTT. Amino acids: CASSYSMVRGADTQYF.

The chain is built from TRBV4-2 and TRBJ1-5, with a possible D match to TRBD1 (5 bases). The germline gives CDR1 LGHNA, CDR2 YNFKEQ. The CDR3 covers 14 residues. The germline V and J ends were trimmed by 1 base and 6 bases, with 10 bases remaining between them. For the CDR3, the DNA is TGTGCCAGCAGCCAAGGAGGGGATGGTCAGCCCCAGCATTTT. As protein: CASSQGGDGQPQHF.

This clone is a singleton in its sample. The chain uses TRBV20-1 and TRBJ2-2, with 7 positions matching TRBD2. The CDR3 spans 13 residues. V shed 3 bases and J 4 bases; nucleotides not matched to a gene: 2. The germline V gene encodes CDR1 DFQATT and CDR2 SNEGSKA (reference sequence). The CDR3 DNA sequence: TGCAGTGCTAGTCTAGCGGCCACCGGGGAGCTGTTTTTT. Protein: CSASLAATGELFF.

The chain carries TRBV11-3 and TRBJ2-7, with TRBD1 as a possible D gene (5 bases). The V and J ends lost 1 base and 0 bases respectively, with 7 bases between them. CDR1 is SGHNT, CDR2 YENEEA, per germline. The CDR3 sequence is 14 residues long. The CDR3 DNA follows: TGTGCCAGCAGCTTAGGGGGCAGCTCCTACGAGCAGTACTTC. Translating gives CASSLGGSSYEQYF.

The CDR3: CAISQGVGSGNTIYF. CDR3 nucleotide sequence: TGTGCCATCAGCCAGGGCGTCGGCTCTGGAAACACCATATATTTT. The rearrangement uses TRBV10-3 and TRBJ1-3, with D possibly matching TRBD1 (5 bases). Germline V gene data show CDR1 as ENHRY and CDR2 as SYGVKD. The CDR3 loop spans 15 amino acids. Deletions cut 6 bases from V and 0 bases from J, with 12 bases between.

The CDR3 DNA reads as TGTGCCAGCAGCTTGTCGAATAAGCTAGGCGAGCAGTACTTC. This translates into CASSLSNKLGEQYF. The J gene is TRBJ2-7, the V gene TRBV5-4; D unclear. Germline values: CDR1 SGHNT, CDR2 YYREEE (reference sequence). Deletions cut 1 base from V and 6 bases from J, with 14 bases between. This CDR3 has 14 residues. Full variable domain (remainder filled in from reference TRBV5-4 and TRBJ2-7): ETGVTQSPTHLIKTRGQQVTLRCSSQSGHNTVSWYQQALGQGPQFIFQYYREEENGRGNFPPRFSGLQFPNYSSELNVNALELDDSALYLCASSLSNKLGEQYFGPGTRLTVT.

This chain connects TRBV30 to TRBJ1-1, with TRBD1 matching 7 bases. Trimming at V came to 2 bases and at J to 1 base, leaving 4 bases not matched to a gene. Germline V gene data show CDR1 as GTSNPN and CDR2 as SVGIG (reference sequence). The CDR3 runs to 14 residues. The DNA of the CDR3 is TGTGCCTGGAGTACAGGGGTAGGGAACACTGAAGCTTTCTTT. Residues: CAWSTGVGNTEAFF.

The chain employs TRBV10-3 and TRBJ1-1, with D unclear. Trimming took off 4 bases at V and 5 bases at J, with 11 bases between the two ends. The germline CDR1 and CDR2 sequences are ENHRY and SYGVKD. The CDR3 covers 13 residues. The CDR3 spells CAISASRETEAFF. Written as DNA, the CDR3 is TGTGCCATCAGTGCCTCTAGGGAGACTGAAGCTTTCTTT.

The chain joins TRBV30 to TRBJ1-6; TRBD1 agrees at 8 bases. The CDR3 consists of 15 residues. V trimming: 4 bases; J trimming: 7 bases; junction bases outside the gene matches: 9. Germline V gene sequence: CDR1 GTSNPN, CDR2 SVGIG (reference sequence). CDR3 bases: TGTGCCTGGACCGACCCAGGGGGCAGAAATTCACCCCTCCACTTT. Translating gives CAWTDPGGRNSPLHF.

V gene TRBV7-2 combines with J gene TRBJ2-1; 8 nucleotides line up with TRBD2. The CDR3 is 15 residues long. V trimming: 8 bases; J trimming: 1 base; junction bases outside the gene matches: 7. CDR1 is SGHTA and CDR2 is FQGNSA in the germline V gene. The CDR3 DNA reads as TGTGCCAGCGGAGTCAGCGGGGGATCCTACAATGAGCAGTTCTTC. Its translation is CASGVSGGSYNEQFF.

This chain links TRBV28 with TRBJ1-1; D unclear. V was pared by 3 bases and J by 5 bases, with 13 bases between. The CDR3 is 14 amino acids. Germline V CDR1 and CDR2: MDHEN, SYDVKM. The CDR3 region is CASSFPGGGTEAFF. In DNA form, the CDR3 reads TGTGCCAGCAGTTTTCCAGGAGGAGGGACTGAAGCTTTCTTT. Full variable domain (missing parts from reference TRBV28 and TRBJ1-1): DVKVTQSSRYLVKRTGEKVFLECVQDMDHENMFWYRQDPGLGLRLIYFSYDVKMKEKGDIPEGYSVSREKKERFSLILESASTNQTSMYLCASSFPGGGTEAFFGQGTRLTVV.

The genes are TRBV6-2 or TRBV6-3 and TRBJ1-1; no reliable D call. Germline V gene data show CDR1 as MNHEY and CDR2 as SVGEGT. With 4 bases removed from V and 5 bases from J, the gap between germline ends came to 11 bases. The CDR3 runs 13 residues. The CDR3 loop is CASSLWTVTEAFF. The CDR3 nucleotides read TGTGCCAGCAGTTTATGGACTGTAACTGAAGCTTTCTTT.

V gene TRBV28 combines with J gene TRBJ1-2, with TRBD1 matching 9 bases. The V segment lost 2 bases and the J segment 8 bases; nucleotides outside the gene matches: 6. The CDR3 loop spans 14 amino acids. CDR1 is MDHEN, CDR2 SYDVKM, per germline. CDR3 sequence: CASSLGDRVVGYTF. The CDR3 DNA sequence: TGTGCCAGCAGTTTAGGGGACAGGGTTGTCGGCTACACCTTC.

This chain connects TRBV11-2 to TRBJ1-2; unclear D gene. CDR1 is SGHAT, CDR2 FQNNGV, per germline. The CDR3 contains 13 residues. The V end was cut by 5 bases, the J end by 7 bases, with 14 bases between. The CDR3 bases are TGTGCCAGCAGCCCCCTCCGGATTCGTGGCTACACCTTC. This codes for CASSPLRIRGYTF.